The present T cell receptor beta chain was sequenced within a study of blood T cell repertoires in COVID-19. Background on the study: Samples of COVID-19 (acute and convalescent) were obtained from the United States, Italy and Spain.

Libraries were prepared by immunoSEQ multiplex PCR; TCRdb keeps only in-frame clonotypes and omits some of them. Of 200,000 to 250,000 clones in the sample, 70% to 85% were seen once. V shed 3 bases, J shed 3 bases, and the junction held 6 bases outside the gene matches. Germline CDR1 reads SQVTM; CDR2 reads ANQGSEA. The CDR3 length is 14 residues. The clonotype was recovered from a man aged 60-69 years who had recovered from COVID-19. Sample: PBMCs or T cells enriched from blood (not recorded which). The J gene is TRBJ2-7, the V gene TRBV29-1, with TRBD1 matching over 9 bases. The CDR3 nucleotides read TGCAGCGTTGACTTGACAGGGGGAGGCTACGAGCAGTACTTC. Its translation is CSVDLTGGGYEQYF.